The sequence of this T cell receptor (beta chain) was determined in a study of identical twins. General observations from the study: An excess of low generation probability was shown by twin-shared out-of-frame alpha sequences.

TCRdb reprocessed the 5' RACE reads with MiXCR, giving one entry per CDR3 protein. The data hold 700,000 to 950,000 distinct CDR3 sequences, with about 12% observed a single time. This clonotype was picked up a small number of times. The antigen is not known. The CDR3 is 16 amino acids. These same data were also listed under a study on yellow fever vaccine responses in identical twins.

Sequenced: PBMCs. This clonotype was sampled from a woman aged 18-29 years in good health. This sequence joins TRBV21-1 and TRBJ2-7. TRBV21-1 is flagged as a pseudogene. The CDR3 sequence: CASSKETQGAPYEQYV. The CDR3 region has the DNA TGTGCCAGCAGCAAAGAAACACAGGGGGCTCCCTACGAGCAGTACGTC.